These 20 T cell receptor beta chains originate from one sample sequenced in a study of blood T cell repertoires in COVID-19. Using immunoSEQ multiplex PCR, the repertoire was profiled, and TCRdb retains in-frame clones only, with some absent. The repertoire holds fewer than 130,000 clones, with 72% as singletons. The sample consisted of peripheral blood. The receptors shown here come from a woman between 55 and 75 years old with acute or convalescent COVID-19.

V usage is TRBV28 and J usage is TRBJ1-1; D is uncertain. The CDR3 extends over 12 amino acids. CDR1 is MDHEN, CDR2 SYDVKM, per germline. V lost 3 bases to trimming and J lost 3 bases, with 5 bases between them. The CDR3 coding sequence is TGTGCCAGCAGTTTTAGAGACACTGAAGCTTTCTTT. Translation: CASSFRDTEAFF.

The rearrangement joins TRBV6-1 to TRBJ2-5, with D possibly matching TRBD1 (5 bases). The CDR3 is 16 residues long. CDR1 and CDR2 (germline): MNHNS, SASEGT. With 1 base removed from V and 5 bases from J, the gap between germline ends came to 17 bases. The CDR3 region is CASSEVQGSQGETQYF. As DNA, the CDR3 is TGTGCCAGCAGTGAAGTTCAGGGATCCCAGGGTGAGACCCAGTACTTC.

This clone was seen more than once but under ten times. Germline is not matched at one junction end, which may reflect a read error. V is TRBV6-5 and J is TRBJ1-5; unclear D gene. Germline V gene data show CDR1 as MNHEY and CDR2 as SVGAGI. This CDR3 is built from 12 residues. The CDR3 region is CASSDSQQPQHF. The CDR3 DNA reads TGTGCCAGCAGTGACTCCCAACAGCCCCAGCATTTT.

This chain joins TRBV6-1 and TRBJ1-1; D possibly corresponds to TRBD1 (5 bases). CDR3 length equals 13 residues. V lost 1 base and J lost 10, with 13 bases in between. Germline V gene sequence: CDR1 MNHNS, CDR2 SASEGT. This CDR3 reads CASSEVAQGVAFF. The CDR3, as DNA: TGTGCCAGCAGTGAAGTCGCCCAGGGTGTAGCTTTCTTT.

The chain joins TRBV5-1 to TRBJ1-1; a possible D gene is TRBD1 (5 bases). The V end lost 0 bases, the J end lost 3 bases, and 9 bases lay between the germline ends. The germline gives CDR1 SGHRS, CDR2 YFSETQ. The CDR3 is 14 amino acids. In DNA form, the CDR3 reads TGCGCCAGCAGCTTGGCCTGGGGGGACACTGAAGCTTTCTTT. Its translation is CASSLAWGDTEAFF.

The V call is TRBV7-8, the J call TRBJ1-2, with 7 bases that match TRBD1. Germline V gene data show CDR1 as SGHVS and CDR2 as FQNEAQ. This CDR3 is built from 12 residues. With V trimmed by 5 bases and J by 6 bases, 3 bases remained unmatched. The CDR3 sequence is CASSQGQDGYTF. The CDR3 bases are TGTGCCAGCAGCCAAGGACAGGATGGCTACACCTTC. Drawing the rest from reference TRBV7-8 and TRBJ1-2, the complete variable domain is GAGVSQSPRYKVAKRGQDVALRCDPISGHVSLFWYQQALGQGPEFLTYFQNEAQLDKSGLPSDRFFAERPEGSVSTLKIQRTQQEDSAVYLCASSQGQDGYTFGSGTRLTVV.

The CDR3 loop reads CASSPTGSGELFF. The CDR3, as DNA: TGTGCCAGCAGCCCGACAGGATCGGGGGAGCTGTTTTTT. The genes are TRBV11-1 and TRBJ2-2, with a tentative D call TRBD1 (6 bases). Trimming left V 5 bases short and J 8 bases short, with 12 bases between. The CDR3 is 13 amino acids. Germline values: CDR1 SGHAT, CDR2 FQDESV (reference sequence).

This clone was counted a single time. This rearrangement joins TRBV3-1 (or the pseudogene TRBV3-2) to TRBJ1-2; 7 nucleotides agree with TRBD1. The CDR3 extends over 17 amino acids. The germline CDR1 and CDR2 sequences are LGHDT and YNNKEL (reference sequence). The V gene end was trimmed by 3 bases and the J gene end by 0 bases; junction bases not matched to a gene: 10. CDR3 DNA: TGTGCCAGCAGCCATCTAACGACAGGGCCTTCTAACTATGGCTACACCTTC. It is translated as CASSHLTTGPSNYGYTF.

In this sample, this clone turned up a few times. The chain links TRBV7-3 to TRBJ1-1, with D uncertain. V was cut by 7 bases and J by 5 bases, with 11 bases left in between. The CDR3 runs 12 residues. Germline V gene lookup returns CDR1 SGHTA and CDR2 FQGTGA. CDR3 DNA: TGTGCCAGCAAGGGTCCGGGAACTGAAGCTTTCTTT. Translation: CASKGPGTEAFF. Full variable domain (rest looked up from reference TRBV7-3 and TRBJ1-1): GAGVSQTPSNKVTEKGKYVELRCDPISGHTALYWYRQSLGQGPEFLIYFQGTGAADDSGLPNDRFFAVRPEGSVSTLKIQRTERGDSAVYLCASKGPGTEAFFGQGTRLTVV.

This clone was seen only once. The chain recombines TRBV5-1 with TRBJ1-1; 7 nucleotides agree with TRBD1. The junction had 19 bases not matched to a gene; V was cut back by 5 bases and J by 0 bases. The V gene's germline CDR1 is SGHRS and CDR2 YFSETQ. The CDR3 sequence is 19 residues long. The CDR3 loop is CASRTRGGATGQLNTEAFF. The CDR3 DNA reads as TGCGCCAGCAGAACGCGGGGGGGTGCCACGGGACAGCTGAACACTGAAGCTTTCTTT.

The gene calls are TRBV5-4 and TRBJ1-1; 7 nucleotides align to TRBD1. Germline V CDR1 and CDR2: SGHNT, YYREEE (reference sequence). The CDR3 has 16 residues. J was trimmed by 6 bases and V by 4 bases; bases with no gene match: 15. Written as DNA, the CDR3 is TGTGCCAGCAGCGGGGGGAAACACAGGGGAAGCTCTGAAGCTTTCTTT. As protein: CASSGGKHRGSSEAFF.

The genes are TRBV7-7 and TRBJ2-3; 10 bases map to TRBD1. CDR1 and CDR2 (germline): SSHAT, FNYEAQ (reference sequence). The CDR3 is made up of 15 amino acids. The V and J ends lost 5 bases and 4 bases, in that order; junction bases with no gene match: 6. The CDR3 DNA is TGTGCCAGCAGCCCTCTAGGGACAGGGGCAGATACGCAGTATTTT. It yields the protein CASSPLGTGADTQYF.

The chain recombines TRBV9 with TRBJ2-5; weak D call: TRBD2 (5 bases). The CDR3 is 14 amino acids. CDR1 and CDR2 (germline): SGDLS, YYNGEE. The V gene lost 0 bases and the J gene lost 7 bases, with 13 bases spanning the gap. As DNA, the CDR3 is TGTGCCAGCAGCGTAGTGAGCGGTCGGGGGACCCAGTACTTC. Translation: CASSVVSGRGTQYF.

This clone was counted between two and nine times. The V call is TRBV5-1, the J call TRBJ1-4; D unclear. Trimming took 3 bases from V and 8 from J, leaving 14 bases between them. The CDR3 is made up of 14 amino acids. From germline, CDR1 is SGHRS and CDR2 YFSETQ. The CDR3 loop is CASSSGERGEKLFF. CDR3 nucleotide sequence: TGCGCCAGCAGCTCAGGAGAGAGAGGGGAAAAACTGTTTTTT. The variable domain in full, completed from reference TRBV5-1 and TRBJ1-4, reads KAGVTQTPRYLIKTRGQQVTLSCSPISGHRSVSWYQQTPGQGLQFLFEYFSETQRNKGNFPGRFSGRQFSNSRSEMNVSTLELGDSALYLCASSSGERGEKLFFGSGTQLSVL.

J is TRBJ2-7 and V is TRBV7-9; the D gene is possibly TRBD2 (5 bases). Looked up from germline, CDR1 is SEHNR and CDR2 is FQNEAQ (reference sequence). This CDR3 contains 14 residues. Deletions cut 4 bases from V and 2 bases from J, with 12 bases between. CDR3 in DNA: TGTGCCAGCAGCTCGAGGGTAGGTACCTACGAGCAGTACTTC. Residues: CASSSRVGTYEQYF.

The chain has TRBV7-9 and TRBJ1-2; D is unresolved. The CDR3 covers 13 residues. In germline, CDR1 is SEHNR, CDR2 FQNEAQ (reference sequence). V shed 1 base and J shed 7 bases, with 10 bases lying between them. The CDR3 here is CASSLGRTSGYTF. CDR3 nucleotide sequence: TGTGCCAGCAGCTTAGGCCGAACCAGTGGCTACACCTTC.

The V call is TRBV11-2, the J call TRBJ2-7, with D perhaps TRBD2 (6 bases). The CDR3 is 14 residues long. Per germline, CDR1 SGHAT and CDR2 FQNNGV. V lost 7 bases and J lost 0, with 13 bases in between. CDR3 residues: CASTLRDFSYEQYF. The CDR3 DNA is TGTGCCAGCACCCTAAGGGACTTCTCCTACGAGCAGTACTTC.

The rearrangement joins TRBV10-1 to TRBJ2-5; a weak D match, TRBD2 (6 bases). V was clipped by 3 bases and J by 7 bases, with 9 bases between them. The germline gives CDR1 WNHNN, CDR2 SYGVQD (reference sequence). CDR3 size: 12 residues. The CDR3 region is CASSEPGGTQYF. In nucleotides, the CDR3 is TGCGCCAGCAGTGAACCCGGGGGGACCCAGTACTTC.

The CDR3 DNA follows: TGTGCCAGCAGCCAAGTCAGCCAGGGGGCGTCGAATGGCTACACCTTC. As protein: CASSQVSQGASNGYTF. The rearrangement links TRBV4-2 to TRBJ1-2; 8 bases are shared with TRBD1. J gave up 6 bases and V 1 base, and 10 bases lay outside the gene matches. The CDR3 loop spans 16 amino acids. Germline V gene sequence: CDR1 LGHNA, CDR2 YNFKEQ.

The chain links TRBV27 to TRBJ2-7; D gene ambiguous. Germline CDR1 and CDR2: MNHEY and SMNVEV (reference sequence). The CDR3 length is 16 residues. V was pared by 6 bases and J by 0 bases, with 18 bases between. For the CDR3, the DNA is TGTGCCAGCAGCCTCGGTCGTTATCGGAGCTCCTACGAGCAGTACTTC. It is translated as CASSLGRYRSSYEQYF.